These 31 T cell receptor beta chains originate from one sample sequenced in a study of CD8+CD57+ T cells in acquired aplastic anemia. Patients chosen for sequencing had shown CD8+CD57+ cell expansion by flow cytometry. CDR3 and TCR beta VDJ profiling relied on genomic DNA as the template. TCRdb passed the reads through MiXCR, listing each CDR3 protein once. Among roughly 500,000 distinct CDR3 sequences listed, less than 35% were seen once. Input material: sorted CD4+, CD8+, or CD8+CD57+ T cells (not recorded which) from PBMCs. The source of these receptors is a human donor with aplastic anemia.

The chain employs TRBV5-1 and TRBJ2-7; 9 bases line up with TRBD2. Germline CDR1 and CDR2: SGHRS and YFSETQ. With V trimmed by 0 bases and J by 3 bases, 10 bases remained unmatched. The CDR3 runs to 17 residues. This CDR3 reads CASSLGDSGGTHYEQYF. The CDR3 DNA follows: TGCGCCAGCAGCTTGGGGGACAGCGGGGGGACCCACTACGAGCAGTACTTC.

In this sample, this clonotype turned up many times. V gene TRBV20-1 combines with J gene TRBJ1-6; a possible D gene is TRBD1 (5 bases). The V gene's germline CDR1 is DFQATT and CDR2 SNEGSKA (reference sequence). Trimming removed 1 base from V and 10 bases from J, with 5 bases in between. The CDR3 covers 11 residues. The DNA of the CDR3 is TGCAGTGCTAGAGGGGGCTCACCCCTCCACTTT. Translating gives CSARGGSPLHF.

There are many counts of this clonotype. The CDR3 DNA is TGTGCCAGCAGCTTAGGGGTACCCTACGAGCAGTACTTC. As protein: CASSLGVPYEQYF. The V and J genes are TRBV7-9 and TRBJ2-7; D remains unclear. The V and J ends lost 1 base and 2 bases respectively, with 6 bases between them. Germline-derived CDR1 and CDR2 are SEHNR and FQNEAQ (reference sequence). The CDR3 contains 13 residues.

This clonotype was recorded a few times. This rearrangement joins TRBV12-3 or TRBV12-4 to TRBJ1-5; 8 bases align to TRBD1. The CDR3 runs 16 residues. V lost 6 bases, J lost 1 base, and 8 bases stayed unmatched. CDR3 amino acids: CASSRGQGGSNQPQHF. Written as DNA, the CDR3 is TGTGCCAGCAGCCGAGGACAGGGAGGAAGCAATCAGCCCCAGCATTTT.

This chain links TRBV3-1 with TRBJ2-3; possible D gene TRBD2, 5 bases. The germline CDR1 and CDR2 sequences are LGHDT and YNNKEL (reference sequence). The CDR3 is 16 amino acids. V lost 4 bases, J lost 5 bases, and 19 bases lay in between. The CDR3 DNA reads TGTGCCAGCAGCCCTGCCCAGGTAGCGAAGGGAGATACGCAGTATTTT. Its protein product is CASSPAQVAKGDTQYF.

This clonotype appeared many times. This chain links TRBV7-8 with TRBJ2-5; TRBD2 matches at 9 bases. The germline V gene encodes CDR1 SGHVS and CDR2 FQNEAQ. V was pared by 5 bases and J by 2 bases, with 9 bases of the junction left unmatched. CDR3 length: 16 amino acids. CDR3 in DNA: TGTGCCAGCAGCCCGGCCCTGACTAGCGGACAAGAGACCCAGTACTTC. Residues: CASSPALTSGQETQYF. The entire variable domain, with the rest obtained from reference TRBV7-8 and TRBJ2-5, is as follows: GAGVSQSPRYKVAKRGQDVALRCDPISGHVSLFWYQQALGQGPEFLTYFQNEAQLDKSGLPSDRFFAERPEGSVSTLKIQRTQQEDSAVYLCASSPALTSGQETQYFGPGTRLLVL.

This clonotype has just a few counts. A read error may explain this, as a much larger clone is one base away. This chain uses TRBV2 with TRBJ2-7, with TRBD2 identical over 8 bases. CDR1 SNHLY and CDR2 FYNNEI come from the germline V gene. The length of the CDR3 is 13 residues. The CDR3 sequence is CAGSPSGLYEQYF. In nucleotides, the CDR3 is TGTGCCGGCAGCCCTAGCGGGCTATACGAGCAGTACTTC.

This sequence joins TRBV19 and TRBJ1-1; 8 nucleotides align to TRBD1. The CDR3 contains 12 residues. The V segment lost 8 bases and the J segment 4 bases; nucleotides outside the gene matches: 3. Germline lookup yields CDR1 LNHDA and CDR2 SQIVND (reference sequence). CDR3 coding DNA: TGTGCCAGTGCGACAGGGGCCACTGAAGCTTTCTTT. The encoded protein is CASATGATEAFF. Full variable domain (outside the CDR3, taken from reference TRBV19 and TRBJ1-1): DGGITQSPKYLFRKEGQNVTLSCEQNLNHDAMYWYRQDPGQGLRLIYYSQIVNDFQKGDIAEGYSVSREKKESFPLTVTSAQKNPTAFYLCASATGATEAFFGQGTRLTVV.

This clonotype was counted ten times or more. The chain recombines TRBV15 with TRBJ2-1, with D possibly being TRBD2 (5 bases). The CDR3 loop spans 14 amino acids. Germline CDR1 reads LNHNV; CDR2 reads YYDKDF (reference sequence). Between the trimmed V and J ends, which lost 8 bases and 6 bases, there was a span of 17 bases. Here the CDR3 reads CATHGNLITNEQFF. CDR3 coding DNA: TGTGCCACCCACGGGAACTTAATCACCAATGAGCAGTTCTTC. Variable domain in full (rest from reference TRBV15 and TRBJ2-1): DAMVIQNPRYQVTQFGKPVTLSCSQTLNHNVMYWYQQKSSQAPKLLFHYYDKDFNNEADTPDNFQSRRPNTSFCFLDIRSPGLGDTAMYLCATHGNLITNEQFFGPGTRLTVL.

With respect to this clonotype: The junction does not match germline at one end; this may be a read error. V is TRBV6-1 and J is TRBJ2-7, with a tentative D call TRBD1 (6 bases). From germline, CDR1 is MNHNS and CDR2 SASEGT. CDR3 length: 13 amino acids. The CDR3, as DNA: TGTGCCAGCAGCTTCGGACAGACCTACGAGCAGCACTTC. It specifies CASSFGQTYEQHF.

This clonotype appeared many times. CDR3 in amino acids: CASSQRTGENTEAFF. For the CDR3, the DNA is TGTGCCAGTAGCCAGAGGACAGGGGAGAACACTGAAGCTTTCTTT. The J gene is TRBJ1-1, the V gene TRBV19; 9 bases are a match to TRBD1. The CDR3 is 15 amino acids. Germline V gives CDR1 LNHDA, CDR2 SQIVND (reference sequence). Trimming removed 6 bases from V and 1 base from J; junction bases left unmatched: 6.

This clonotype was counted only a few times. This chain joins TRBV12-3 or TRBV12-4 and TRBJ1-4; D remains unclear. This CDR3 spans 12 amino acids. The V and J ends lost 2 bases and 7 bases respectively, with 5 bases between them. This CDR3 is CASSLSVEKLFF. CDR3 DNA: TGTGCCAGCAGTTTATCAGTTGAAAAACTGTTTTTT.

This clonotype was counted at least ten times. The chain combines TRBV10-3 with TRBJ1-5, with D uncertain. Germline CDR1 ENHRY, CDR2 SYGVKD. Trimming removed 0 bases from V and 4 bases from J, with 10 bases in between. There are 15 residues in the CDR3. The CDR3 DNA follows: TGTGCCATCAGTGAGTCGGCGAGCCCTAATCAGCCCCAGCATTTT. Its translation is CAISESASPNQPQHF.

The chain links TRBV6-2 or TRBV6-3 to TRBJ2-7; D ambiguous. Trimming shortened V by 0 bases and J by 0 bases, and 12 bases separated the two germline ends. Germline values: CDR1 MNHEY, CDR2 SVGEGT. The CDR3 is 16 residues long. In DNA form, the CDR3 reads TGTGCCAGCAGTTACTCGGGTGGCCGACCCTCCTACGAGCAGTACTTC. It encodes CASSYSGGRPSYEQYF.

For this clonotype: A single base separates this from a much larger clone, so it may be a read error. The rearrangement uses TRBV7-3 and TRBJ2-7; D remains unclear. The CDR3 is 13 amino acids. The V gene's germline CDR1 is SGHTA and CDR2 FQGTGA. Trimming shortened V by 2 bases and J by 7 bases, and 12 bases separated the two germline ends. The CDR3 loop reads CASSLLGYNEQYF. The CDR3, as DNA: TGTGCCAGCAGCTTATTAGGCTACAATGAGCAGTACTTC.

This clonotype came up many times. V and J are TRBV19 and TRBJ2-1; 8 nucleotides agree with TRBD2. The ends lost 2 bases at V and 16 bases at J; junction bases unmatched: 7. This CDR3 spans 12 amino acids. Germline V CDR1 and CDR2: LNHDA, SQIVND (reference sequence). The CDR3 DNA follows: TGTGCCAGTAGTATAAATAGCGGGAACCATTTCTTC. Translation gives CASSINSGNHFF.

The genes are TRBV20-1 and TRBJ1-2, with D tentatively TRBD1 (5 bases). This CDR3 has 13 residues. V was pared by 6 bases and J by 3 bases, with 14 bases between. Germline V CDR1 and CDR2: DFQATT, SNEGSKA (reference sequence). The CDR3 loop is CSARQPLDYGYTF. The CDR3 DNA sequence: TGCAGTGCAAGACAGCCTCTCGACTATGGCTACACCTTC.

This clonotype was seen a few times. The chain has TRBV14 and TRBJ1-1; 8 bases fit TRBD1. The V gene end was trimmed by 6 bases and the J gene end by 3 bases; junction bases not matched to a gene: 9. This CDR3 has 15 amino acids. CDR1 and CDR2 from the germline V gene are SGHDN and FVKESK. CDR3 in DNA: TGTGCCAGCAGGCCTGGACAGGGTTTGTACACTGAAGCTTTCTTT. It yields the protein CASRPGQGLYTEAFF.

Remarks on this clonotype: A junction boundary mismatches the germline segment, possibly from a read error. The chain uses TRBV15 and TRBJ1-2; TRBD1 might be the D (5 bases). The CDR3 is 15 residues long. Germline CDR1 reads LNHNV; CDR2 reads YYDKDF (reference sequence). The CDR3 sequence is CAASSQGSGNYGYTF. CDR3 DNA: TGTGCCGCCAGCAGCCAAGGATCAGGGAACTATGGCTACACCTTC.

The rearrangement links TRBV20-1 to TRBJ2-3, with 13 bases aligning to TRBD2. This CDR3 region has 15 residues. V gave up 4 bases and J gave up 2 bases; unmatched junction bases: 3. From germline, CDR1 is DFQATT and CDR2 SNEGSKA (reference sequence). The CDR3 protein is CSAIGTSGITDTQYF. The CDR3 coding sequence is TGCAGTGCTATTGGGACTAGCGGGATCACAGATACGCAGTATTTT.

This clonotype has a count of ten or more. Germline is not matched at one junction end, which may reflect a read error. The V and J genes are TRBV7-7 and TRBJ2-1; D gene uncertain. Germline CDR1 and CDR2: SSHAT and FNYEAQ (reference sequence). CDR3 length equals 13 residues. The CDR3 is CASSLDRYNEQFF. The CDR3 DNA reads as TGTGCTAGCAGCTTAGATAGATACAATGAGCAGTTCTTC.

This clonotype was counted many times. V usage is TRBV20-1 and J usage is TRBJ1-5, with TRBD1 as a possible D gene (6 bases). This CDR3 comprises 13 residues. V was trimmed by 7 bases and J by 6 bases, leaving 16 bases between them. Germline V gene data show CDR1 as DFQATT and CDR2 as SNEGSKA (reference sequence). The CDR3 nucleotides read TGCAGTGTAGCGGGACAAACGGGTCAGCCCCAGCATTTT. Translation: CSVAGQTGQPQHF.

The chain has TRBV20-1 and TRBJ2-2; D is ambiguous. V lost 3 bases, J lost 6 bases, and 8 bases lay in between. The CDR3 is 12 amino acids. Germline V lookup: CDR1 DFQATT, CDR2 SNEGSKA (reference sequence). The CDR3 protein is CSAREVAGELFF. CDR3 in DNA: TGCAGTGCTAGGGAAGTCGCCGGGGAGCTGTTTTTT.

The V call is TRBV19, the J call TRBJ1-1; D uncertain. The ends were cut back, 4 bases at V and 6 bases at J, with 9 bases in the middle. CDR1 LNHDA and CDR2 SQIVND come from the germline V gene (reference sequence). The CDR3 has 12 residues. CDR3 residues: CASSNLNSEAFF. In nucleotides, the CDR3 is TGTGCCAGTAGTAACCTAAATTCTGAAGCTTTCTTT. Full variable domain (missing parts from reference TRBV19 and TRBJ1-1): DGGITQSPKYLFRKEGQNVTLSCEQNLNHDAMYWYRQDPGQGLRLIYYSQIVNDFQKGDIAEGYSVSREKKESFPLTVTSAQKNPTAFYLCASSNLNSEAFFGQGTRLTVV.

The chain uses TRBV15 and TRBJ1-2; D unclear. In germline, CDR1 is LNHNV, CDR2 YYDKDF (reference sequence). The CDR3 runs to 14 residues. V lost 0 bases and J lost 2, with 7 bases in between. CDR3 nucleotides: TGTGCCACCAGCAGAGAGGGGATAAACTATGGCTACACCTTC. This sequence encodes CATSREGINYGYTF.

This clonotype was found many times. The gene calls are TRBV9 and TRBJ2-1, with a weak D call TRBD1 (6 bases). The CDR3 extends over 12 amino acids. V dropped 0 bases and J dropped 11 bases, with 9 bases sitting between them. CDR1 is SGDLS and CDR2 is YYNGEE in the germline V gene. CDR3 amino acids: CASSVGQGKQFF. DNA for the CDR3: TGTGCCAGCAGCGTAGGGCAGGGGAAGCAGTTCTTC.

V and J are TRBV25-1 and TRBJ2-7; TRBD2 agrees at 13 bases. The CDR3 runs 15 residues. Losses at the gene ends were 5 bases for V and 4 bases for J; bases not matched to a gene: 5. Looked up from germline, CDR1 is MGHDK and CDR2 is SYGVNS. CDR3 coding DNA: TGTGCCAGCAGTCAAACTAGCGGGGGGGCGTACGAGCAGTACTTC. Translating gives CASSQTSGGAYEQYF.

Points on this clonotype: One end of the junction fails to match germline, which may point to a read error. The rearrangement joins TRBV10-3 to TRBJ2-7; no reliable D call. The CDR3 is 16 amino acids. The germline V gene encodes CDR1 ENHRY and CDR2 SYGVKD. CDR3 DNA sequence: TGTGCCAGCAGTGAAGCTAACCCTTCGTTCACCCACGAGCAGTACTTC. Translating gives CASSEANPSFTHEQYF.

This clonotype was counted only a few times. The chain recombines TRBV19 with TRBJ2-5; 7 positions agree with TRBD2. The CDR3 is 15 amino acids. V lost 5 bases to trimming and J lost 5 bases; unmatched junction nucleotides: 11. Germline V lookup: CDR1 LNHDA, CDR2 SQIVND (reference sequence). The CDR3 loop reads CASSSGPAGRETQYF. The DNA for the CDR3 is TGTGCCAGTAGTTCGGGACCAGCGGGAAGGGAGACCCAGTACTTC. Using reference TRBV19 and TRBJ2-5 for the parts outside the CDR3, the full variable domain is DGGITQSPKYLFRKEGQNVTLSCEQNLNHDAMYWYRQDPGQGLRLIYYSQIVNDFQKGDIAEGYSVSREKKESFPLTVTSAQKNPTAFYLCASSSGPAGRETQYFGPGTRLLVL.

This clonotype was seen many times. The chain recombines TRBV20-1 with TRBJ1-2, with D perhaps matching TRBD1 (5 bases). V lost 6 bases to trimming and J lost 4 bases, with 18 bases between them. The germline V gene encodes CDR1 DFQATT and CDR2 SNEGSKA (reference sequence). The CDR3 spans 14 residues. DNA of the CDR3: TGCAGTGCCCACCGGCCCGGGACGGGCTATGGCTACACCTTC. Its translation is CSAHRPGTGYGYTF.

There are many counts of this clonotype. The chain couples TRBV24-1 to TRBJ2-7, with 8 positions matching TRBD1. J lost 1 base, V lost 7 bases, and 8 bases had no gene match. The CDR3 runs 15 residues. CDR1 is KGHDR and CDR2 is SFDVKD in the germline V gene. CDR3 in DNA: TGTGCCACCAGCACGCCGACAGGGGAATCCTACGAGCAGTACTTC. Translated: CATSTPTGESYEQYF.